The 29 T cell receptor beta chains below come from one sample, sequenced in a study of T cells in Graves' hyperthyroidism and ophthalmopathy. Researchers took RNA transcripts and amplified the TCR beta CDR3 regions from them. First-round RT-PCR of the TCR CDR3 relied on the HTBI primer set. One entry per CDR3 protein, called by TCRdb with MiXCR from the multiplex PCR reads. The data contain fewer than 700,000 distinct CDR3 sequences, under 20% of them singletons. The sample consisted of blood. The receptors derive from a woman aged 30 to 39 with Graves' hyperthyroidism.

V gene TRBV6-9 combines with J gene TRBJ2-3, with TRBD2 identical over 10 bases. The CDR3 consists of 17 residues. J gave up 2 bases and V 4 bases, and 9 bases lay outside the gene matches. Germline V gives CDR1 MNHGY, CDR2 SVAAGI. The CDR3 nucleotides read TGTGCCAGCAGTTCGGACGGACTAGCGGCTTACACAGATACGCAGTATTTT. Its protein product is CASSSDGLAAYTDTQYF.

This clonotype was detected many times. V and J are TRBV12-3 or TRBV12-4 and TRBJ1-1; D call uncertain. V lost 4 bases, J lost 4 bases, and 19 bases lay in between. This CDR3 comprises 16 residues. The CDR3 is CASSSLAPGGFTEAFF. The CDR3 bases are TGTGCCAGCAGTTCTCTCGCCCCGGGTGGGTTCACTGAAGCTTTCTTT.

V is TRBV28 and J is TRBJ1-6, with D maybe TRBD1 (6 bases). Trimming removed 3 bases at V and 0 bases at J, with 12 bases between. The CDR3 length is 17 residues. Germline V CDR1 and CDR2: MDHEN, SYDVKM. This CDR3 reads CASSLRQALSYNSPLHF. CDR3 in DNA: TGTGCCAGCAGTTTGAGACAGGCCCTCTCCTATAATTCACCCCTCCACTTT.

The chain combines TRBV3-1 with TRBJ2-2; 11 bases align to TRBD1. This CDR3 comprises 18 residues. The V gene end was trimmed by 1 base and the J gene end by 4 bases; junction bases not matched to a gene: 8. Germline lookup yields CDR1 LGHDT and CDR2 YNNKEL (reference sequence). This CDR3 is CASSQALGQGVITGELFF. In nucleotides, the CDR3 is TGTGCCAGCAGCCAAGCCCTGGGACAGGGGGTGATCACCGGGGAGCTGTTTTTT.

The genes are TRBV30 and TRBJ1-2, with 7 bases that match TRBD1. The CDR3 loop spans 13 amino acids. The germline V gene encodes CDR1 GTSNPN and CDR2 SVGIG (reference sequence). Trimming cost V 5 bases and J 7 bases; bases outside gene matches: 10. The DNA for the CDR3 is TGTGCCTGGCAGCCCAGGGGGGGACTTGGCTACACCTTC. It encodes CAWQPRGGLGYTF.

This clonotype has at least ten counts. The V and J genes are TRBV12-3 or TRBV12-4 and TRBJ1-1, with TRBD1 as a possible D gene (5 bases). Trimming took off 5 bases at V and 1 base at J, with 11 bases between the two ends. The CDR3 has 14 amino acids. The CDR3 DNA is TGTGCCAGCAGTACCGGGACTCCGAACACTGAAGCTTTCTTT. This sequence encodes CASSTGTPNTEAFF.

This clonotype was counted at least ten times. The V gene is TRBV2, the J gene TRBJ1-5, with 10 bases identical to TRBD1. Germline CDR1 reads SNHLY; CDR2 reads FYNNEI. The V segment lost 5 bases and the J segment 5 bases; nucleotides outside the gene matches: 3. CDR3 length equals 14 residues. CDR3 nucleotides: TGTGCCAGCAGTCCCGGACAGGGGGATCAGCCCCAGCATTTT. This gives the protein CASSPGQGDQPQHF.

The CDR3 DNA reads as TGTGCCACCAGTACGCTAGCGGGAAGGTTTCCCGGGGAGCTGTTTTTT. Translating it yields CATSTLAGRFPGELFF. The chain is built from TRBV24-1 and TRBJ2-2; 9 bases agree with TRBD2. J gave up 6 bases and V 6 bases, and 10 bases lay outside the gene matches. Germline V lookup: CDR1 KGHDR, CDR2 SFDVKD. This CDR3 has 16 residues.

This clonotype was detected a few times. This chain uses TRBV20-1 with TRBJ2-7; unclear D gene. CDR1 is DFQATT and CDR2 is SNEGSKA in the germline V gene (reference sequence). Deletions cut 0 bases from V and 3 bases from J, with 12 bases between. This CDR3 has 14 residues. CDR3 sequence reads: CSARDRPGYYEQYF. For the CDR3, the DNA is TGCAGTGCTAGAGATAGGCCGGGCTACTACGAGCAGTACTTC.

This clonotype was detected only a few times. The gene calls are TRBV5-6 and TRBJ1-2, with a tentative D call TRBD1 (5 bases). CDR1 is SGHDT, CDR2 YYEEEE, per germline. The CDR3 sequence is 14 residues long. Trimming pared 2 bases from V and 4 bases from J, leaving 12 bases between. CDR3 nucleotides: TGTGCCAGCAGCTTCGGGACGCACCCCTATGGCTACACCTTC. Its protein is CASSFGTHPYGYTF.

This clonotype was observed a few times. This chain links TRBV5-6 with TRBJ1-1; D perhaps matches TRBD1 (5 bases). The V gene lost 1 base and the J gene lost 7 bases, with 11 bases spanning the gap. Germline V gene sequence: CDR1 SGHDT, CDR2 YYEEEE. The CDR3 consists of 13 residues. The DNA of the CDR3 is TGTGCCAGCAGCTTGATGAGGGGCGATGAAGCTTTCTTT. Amino acid sequence: CASSLMRGDEAFF.

The chain joins TRBV19 to TRBJ2-1; D is perhaps TRBD1 (5 bases). The V gene lost 3 bases and the J gene lost 0 bases, with 15 bases spanning the gap. This CDR3 is built from 17 residues. In germline, CDR1 is LNHDA, CDR2 SQIVND (reference sequence). The CDR3 DNA sequence: TGTGCCAGTAGTATTGGGGCCACTATCGGCTCCTACAATGAGCAGTTCTTC. Translating gives CASSIGATIGSYNEQFF.

In this sample, this clonotype turned up a few times. The V and J genes are TRBV6-4 and TRBJ1-3; 9 nucleotides line up with TRBD1. The CDR3 is made up of 14 amino acids. Trimming cost V 7 bases and J 4 bases; bases outside gene matches: 5. CDR1 MRHNA and CDR2 SNTAGT come from the germline V gene. Here the CDR3 DNA reads TGTGCCAGCACCCGGACAGGGGCAGGAAACACCATATATTTT. It translates to CASTRTGAGNTIYF.

The chain carries TRBV5-1 and TRBJ2-7; TRBD1 matches at 9 bases. This CDR3 is built from 18 residues. From germline, CDR1 is SGHRS and CDR2 YFSETQ. Unmatched junction bases numbered 16, after V lost 1 base and J lost 5 bases. The CDR3 loop reads CASSLKGQRGDRVNEQYF. The CDR3 DNA sequence: TGCGCCAGCAGCTTGAAGGGTCAGCGCGGGGACAGGGTCAACGAGCAGTACTTC.

This clonotype was found many times. This chain connects TRBV29-1 to TRBJ1-1; D uncertain. V lost 4 bases, J lost 0 bases, and 9 bases lay in between. CDR1 is SQVTM and CDR2 is ANQGSEA in the germline V gene. The CDR3 is 13 residues long. This CDR3 reads CSVGIDMNTEAFF. CDR3 nucleotides: TGCAGCGTTGGGATAGACATGAACACTGAAGCTTTCTTT.

This clonotype was counted at least ten times. The chain combines TRBV5-5 with TRBJ2-1; maybe TRBD2 (5 bases). Trimming cost V 4 bases and J 0 bases, with 8 bases left between them. This CDR3 has 14 amino acids. Germline CDR1 is SGHKS and CDR2 is YYEKEE (reference sequence). CDR3 nucleotide sequence: TGTGCCAGCAGCAAGGACTCCTCCTACAATGAGCAGTTCTTC. It encodes CASSKDSSYNEQFF.

This clonotype was seen repeatedly, ten times or more. The chain uses TRBV7-2 and TRBJ2-3, with TRBD2 matching over 10 bases. With 6 bases clipped from V and 5 bases from J, the junction kept 8 bases outside the gene matches. This CDR3 region has 15 residues. Looked up from germline, CDR1 is SGHTA and CDR2 is FQGNSA. Here the CDR3 reads CASSPPSSGGDTQYF. The CDR3 nucleotides are TGTGCCAGCAGTCCGCCGTCTAGCGGGGGAGATACGCAGTATTTT.

This clonotype came up many times. The V and J genes are TRBV6-1 and TRBJ2-5; 8 nucleotides align to TRBD2. Germline lookup yields CDR1 MNHNS and CDR2 SASEGT. Trimming at V came to 6 bases and at J to 5 bases, leaving 11 bases not matched to a gene. The CDR3 runs to 15 residues. This CDR3 reads CASRRGGGFGETQYF. The CDR3 bases are TGTGCCAGCAGACGCGGCGGGGGGTTCGGGGAGACCCAGTACTTC.

This clonotype was detected ten times or more. The CDR3 bases are TGTGCCAGTAGTCCACGACAGGGAGGCGCTGAAGCTTTCTTT. Translation gives CASSPRQGGAEAFF. The chain is built from TRBV19 and TRBJ1-1; TRBD1 aligns across 7 bases. J gave up 6 bases and V 5 bases, and 9 bases lay outside the gene matches. The CDR3 has 14 residues. Germline CDR1 and CDR2: LNHDA and SQIVND (reference sequence).

The chain joins TRBV6-1 to TRBJ1-6; TRBD1 agrees at 7 bases. Germline CDR1 MNHNS, CDR2 SASEGT. The CDR3 extends over 14 amino acids. Trimming took 2 bases from V and 10 from J; bases not matched to a gene: 5. This CDR3 reads CASSEPRQGSPLHF. DNA of the CDR3: TGTGCCAGCAGTGAACCAAGACAGGGCTCACCCCTCCACTTT.

This clonotype was detected ten times or more. This chain joins TRBV10-3 and TRBJ2-7; possibly TRBD1 for D (5 bases). Germline-derived CDR1 and CDR2 are ENHRY and SYGVKD. Trimming took off 4 bases at V and 6 bases at J, with 13 bases between the two ends. The CDR3 is 13 residues long. In DNA, the CDR3 is TGTGCCATCAGTGGGCAGGGAAGGGGCGAGCAGTACTTC. It codes for CAISGQGRGEQYF.

This clonotype has more than one count but fewer than ten. J is TRBJ1-2 and V is TRBV28; 12 bases align to TRBD1. After removal of 5 bases from V and 4 bases from J, the junction contained 11 bases not matched to a gene. The CDR3 spans 17 residues. Germline assignment: CDR1 MDHEN and CDR2 SYDVKM. CDR3 protein: CASSPTGTGGFSYGYTF. The CDR3 nucleotides read TGTGCCAGCAGTCCGACCGGGACAGGGGGCTTCAGCTATGGCTACACCTTC.

At least ten counts were recorded for this clonotype. The chain has TRBV5-1 and TRBJ2-3, with TRBD1 matching over 10 bases. The length of the CDR3 is 13 residues. Germline lookup yields CDR1 SGHRS and CDR2 YFSETQ. The V segment lost 10 bases and the J segment 8 bases; nucleotides outside the gene matches: 10. CDR3 sequence: CASTDRGSGTQYF. For the CDR3, the DNA is TGCGCCTCAACGGACAGGGGGTCAGGTACGCAGTATTTT.

This clonotype was seen ten or more times. The genes are TRBV28 and TRBJ1-2, with TRBD1 matching 8 bases. In germline, CDR1 is MDHEN, CDR2 SYDVKM. V lost 5 bases to trimming and J lost 3 bases; unmatched junction nucleotides: 17. This CDR3 region has 18 residues. CDR3 in amino acids: CASSPAPGGRTLDYGYTF. For the CDR3, the DNA is TGTGCCAGCAGTCCAGCCCCAGGGGGCAGGACGTTGGACTATGGCTACACCTTC.

This chain joins TRBV18 and TRBJ1-1, with D maybe TRBD1 (5 bases). Germline V gene lookup returns CDR1 KGHSH and CDR2 LQKENI. The CDR3 spans 13 residues. Trimming removed 6 bases at V and 7 bases at J, with 15 bases between. Here the CDR3 DNA reads TGTGCCAGCTCGCGGGGGGGGGACGGTGAAGCTTTCTTT. Translating gives CASSRGGDGEAFF.

The chain couples TRBV19 to TRBJ1-2; the D is unclear. The CDR3 runs to 12 residues. Germline V gene sequence: CDR1 LNHDA, CDR2 SQIVND (reference sequence). Trimming shortened V by 6 bases and J by 0 bases, and 5 bases separated the two germline ends. CDR3 region: CASSRANYGYTF. The DNA for the CDR3 is TGTGCCAGTAGCCGGGCTAACTATGGCTACACCTTC.

V and J are TRBV7-9 and TRBJ2-7, with D maybe TRBD1 (5 bases). This CDR3 has 15 amino acids. Trimming removed 5 bases from V and 0 bases from J, with 14 bases in between. The germline V gene encodes CDR1 SEHNR and CDR2 FQNEAQ (reference sequence). The CDR3 DNA is TGTGCCAGCAGCCAAAACAGGATTAACTCCTACGAGCAGTACTTC. Protein product: CASSQNRINSYEQYF.

This CDR3 reads CASSDNGQGDNQPQHF. CDR3 coding DNA: TGTGCCAGCAGTGACAACGGACAGGGGGACAATCAGCCCCAGCATTTT. V and J are TRBV6-4 and TRBJ1-5; 10 nucleotides align to TRBD1. Germline CDR1 is MRHNA and CDR2 is SNTAGT. The CDR3 is 16 residues long. V was clipped by 2 bases and J by 3 bases; unmatched bases: 4.

The rearrangement links TRBV20-1 to TRBJ2-4; perhaps TRBD1 as D (5 bases). Looked up from germline, CDR1 is DFQATT and CDR2 is SNEGSKA (reference sequence). V was clipped by 7 bases and J by 6 bases, with 16 bases between them. The CDR3 extends over 13 amino acids. The CDR3 spells CSDKGLRRNIQYF. For the CDR3, the DNA is TGCAGTGACAAGGGGTTAAGGAGAAACATTCAGTACTTC.